This TCR beta chain was identified in a study of blood T cell repertoires in COVID-19. As for the study in general: The United States, Italy and Spain provided the acute and convalescent COVID-19 samples.

This clone was seen a single time. As processed by the authors: For nucleated cells, counts were estimated from reference gene primer amplification. The protocol was immunoSEQ multiplex PCR, while the TCRdb copy is restricted to in-frame clones and leaves out a portion. V, J and clone size derive from that table, while D and trimming were established from the DNA sequence. The sample has under 150,000 clones; approximately 86% are singletons. Germline trimming cut 7 bases from V and 3 bases from J; bases unmatched to any gene: 7. The CDR3 loop spans 15 amino acids. Per germline, CDR1 MNHEY and CDR2 SMNVEV (reference sequence).

The chain carries TRBV27 and TRBJ2-1, with TRBD1 identical over 9 bases. The TCR sequence derives from a woman in her fifties or sixties who had recovered from COVID-19. The sequencing input was PBMCs or T cells enriched from blood (not recorded which). CDR3 in amino acids: CASTRTGALYNEQFF. The CDR3 coding sequence is TGTGCCAGCACCAGGACAGGGGCCCTCTACAATGAGCAGTTCTTC.